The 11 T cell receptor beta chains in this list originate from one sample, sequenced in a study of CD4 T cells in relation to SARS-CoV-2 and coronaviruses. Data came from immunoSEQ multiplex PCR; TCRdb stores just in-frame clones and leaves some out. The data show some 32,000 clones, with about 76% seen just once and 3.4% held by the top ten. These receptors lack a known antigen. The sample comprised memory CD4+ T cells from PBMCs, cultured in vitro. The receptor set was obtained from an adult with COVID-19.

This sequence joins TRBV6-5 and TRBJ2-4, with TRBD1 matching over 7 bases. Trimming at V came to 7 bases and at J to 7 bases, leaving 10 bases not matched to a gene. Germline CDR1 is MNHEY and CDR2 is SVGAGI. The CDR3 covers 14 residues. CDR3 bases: TGTGCCAGCAAAGCCGGGACAGCCGCCAACATTCAGTACTTC. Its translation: CASKAGTAANIQYF.

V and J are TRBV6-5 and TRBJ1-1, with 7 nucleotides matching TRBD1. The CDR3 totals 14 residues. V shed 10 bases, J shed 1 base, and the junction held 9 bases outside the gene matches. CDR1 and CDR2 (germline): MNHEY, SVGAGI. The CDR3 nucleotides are TGTGCCACCCTACCCGGGACAGCGAACACTGAAGCTTTCTTT. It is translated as CATLPGTANTEAFF.

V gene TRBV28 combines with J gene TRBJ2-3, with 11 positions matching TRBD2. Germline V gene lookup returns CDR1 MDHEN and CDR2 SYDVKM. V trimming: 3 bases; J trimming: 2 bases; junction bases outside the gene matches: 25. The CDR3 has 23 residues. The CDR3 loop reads CASSLGSSGGMQGSIGTTDTQYF. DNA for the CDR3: TGTGCCAGCAGTTTGGGGTCTAGCGGGGGGATGCAGGGTTCAATAGGTACCACAGATACGCAGTATTTT. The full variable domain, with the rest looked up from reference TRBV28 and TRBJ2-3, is DVKVTQSSRYLVKRTGEKVFLECVQDMDHENMFWYRQDPGLGLRLIYFSYDVKMKEKGDIPEGYSVSREKKERFSLILESASTNQTSMYLCASSLGSSGGMQGSIGTTDTQYFGPGTRLTVL.

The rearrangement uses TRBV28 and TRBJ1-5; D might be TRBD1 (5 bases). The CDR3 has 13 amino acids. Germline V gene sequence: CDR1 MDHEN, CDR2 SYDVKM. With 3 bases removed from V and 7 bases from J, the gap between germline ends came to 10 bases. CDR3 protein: CASSLAGNQPQHF. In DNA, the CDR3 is TGTGCCAGCAGTTTGGCAGGGAACCAGCCCCAGCATTTT.

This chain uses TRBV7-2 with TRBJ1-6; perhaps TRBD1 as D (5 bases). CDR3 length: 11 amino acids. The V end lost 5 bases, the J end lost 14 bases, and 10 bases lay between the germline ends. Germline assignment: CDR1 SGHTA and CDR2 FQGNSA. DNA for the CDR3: TGTGCCAGCAGCCGGGGGGGGTCCCTCCACTTT. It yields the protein CASSRGGSLHF.

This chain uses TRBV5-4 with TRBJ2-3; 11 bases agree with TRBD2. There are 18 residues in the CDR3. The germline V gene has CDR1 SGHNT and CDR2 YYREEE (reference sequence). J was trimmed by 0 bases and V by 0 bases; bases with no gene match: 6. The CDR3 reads CASSLARLAGGSTDTQYF. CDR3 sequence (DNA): TGTGCCAGCAGCTTGGCCAGGCTAGCGGGAGGAAGCACAGATACGCAGTATTTT. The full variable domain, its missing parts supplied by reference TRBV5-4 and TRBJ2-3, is ETGVTQSPTHLIKTRGQQVTLRCSSQSGHNTVSWYQQALGQGPQFIFQYYREEENGRGNFPPRFSGLQFPNYSSELNVNALELDDSALYLCASSLARLAGGSTDTQYFGPGTRLTVL.

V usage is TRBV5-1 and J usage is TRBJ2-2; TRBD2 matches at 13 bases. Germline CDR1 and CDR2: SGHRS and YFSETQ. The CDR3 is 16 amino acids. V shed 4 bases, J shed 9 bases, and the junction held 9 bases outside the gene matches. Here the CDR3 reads CASSLPGLAGIRELFF. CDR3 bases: TGCGCCAGCAGCCTCCCGGGACTAGCGGGGATCCGGGAGCTGTTTTTT. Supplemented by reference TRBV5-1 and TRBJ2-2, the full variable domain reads KAGVTQTPRYLIKTRGQQVTLSCSPISGHRSVSWYQQTPGQGLQFLFEYFSETQRNKGNFPGRFSGRQFSNSRSEMNVSTLELGDSALYLCASSLPGLAGIRELFFGEGSRLTVL.

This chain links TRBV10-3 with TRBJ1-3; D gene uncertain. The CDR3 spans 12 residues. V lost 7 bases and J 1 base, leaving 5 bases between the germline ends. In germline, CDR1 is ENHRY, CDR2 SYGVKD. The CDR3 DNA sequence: TGTGCCATCACGCCATCTGGAAACACCATATATTTT. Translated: CAITPSGNTIYF.

CDR3 sequence: CASSDGGPYEQYF. Written as DNA, the CDR3 is TGTGCCAGCAGCGACGGAGGGCCCTACGAGCAGTACTTC. The genes are TRBV6-2 or TRBV6-3 and TRBJ2-7; maybe TRBD2 (6 bases). The length of the CDR3 is 13 residues. CDR1 and CDR2 from the germline V gene are MNHEY and SVGEGT. V lost 6 bases, J lost 2 bases, and 11 bases lay in between.

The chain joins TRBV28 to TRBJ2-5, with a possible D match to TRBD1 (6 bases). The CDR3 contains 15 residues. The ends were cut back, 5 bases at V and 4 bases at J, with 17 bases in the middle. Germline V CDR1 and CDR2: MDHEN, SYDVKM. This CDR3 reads CASSGGLRGRETQYF. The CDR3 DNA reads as TGTGCCAGCAGTGGGGGCCTCCGGGGACGAGAGACCCAGTACTTC.

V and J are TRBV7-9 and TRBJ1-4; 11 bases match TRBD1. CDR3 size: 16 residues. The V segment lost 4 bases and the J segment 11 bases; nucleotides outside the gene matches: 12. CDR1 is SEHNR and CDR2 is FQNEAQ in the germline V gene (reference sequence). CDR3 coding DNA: TGTGCCAGCAGCTACCAAGGGACGGGACAGGGGGACAAACTGTTTTTT. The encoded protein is CASSYQGTGQGDKLFF.